There are a few counts of the clone carrying this T cell receptor (beta chain). Its target is not known. The data were obtained in a study of cytomegalovirus exposure and HLA in healthy donors. Whole-study results and caveats: Specific recognition of CMV antigens was confirmed in vitro for a few chains (all CMV-associated). Likely technical artifact: a cluster of highly shared sequence variants.

In the PCR, 60 Vbeta and 13 Jbeta primers were used. Assay used: immunoSEQ multiplex PCR; TCRdb lists only in-frame clones, some missing. The sample has about 150,000 clones; roughly 64% are singletons. Between the trimmed V and J ends, which lost 7 bases and 7 bases, there was a span of 20 bases. This CDR3 has 15 amino acids. The germline gives CDR1 SNHLY, CDR2 FYNNEI. The source material was PBMCs. The clonotype comes from a woman in her 30s in good health and CMV-seropositive. The chain recombines TRBV2 with TRBJ2-4, with D possibly being TRBD1 (6 bases). The CDR3 loop reads CASTSPSRGSNIQYF. For the CDR3, the DNA is TGTGCCAGCACTTCTCCCAGCAGGGGCAGTAACATTCAGTACTTC. The full variable domain, its missing parts supplied by reference TRBV2 and TRBJ2-4, is EPEVTQTPSHQVTQMGQEVILRCVPISNHLYFYWYRQILGQKVEFLVSFYNNEISEKSEIFDDQFSVERPDGSNFTLKIRSTKLEDSAMYFCASTSPSRGSNIQYFGAGTRLSVL.